This section outlines one T cell receptor (beta chain) sequence together with its context. Its antigen is still unknown. No base quality values were provided; no much bigger clone lies one nucleotide off. The sample is drawn from a study of blood T cells in healthy people across ages (dated by TCRdb to about 2015). About the study as a whole: Template switching captured roughly one uniquely barcoded TCR beta cDNA molecule per two T cells in model experiments. The study measured age-related changes in TCR beta repertoire diversity using deep sequencing normalized with unique cDNA molecular identifiers. The study analyzed two additional independent replicas of 1 million unique cDNA reads from the same blood draw for two donors, one aged 18 to 30 and one aged 80 or older. To avoid experimental bias, donors of different ages were randomly spread across the sequencing lanes. The donors were divided into four age groups: young (average around 16 years), middle-aged (about 40), aged (approximately 62) and long-lived (82). Overall study outcomes, separate from this receptor: There was a strong correlation between observed TCR beta diversity and the percentage of naive T cells measured by flow cytometry. Compared with the aged group, more naive CD4+ T cells, fewer expanded clones and increased TCR diversity were shown by the long-lived group, suggesting age selection. The CMV infection status of donors was not known, potentially confounding age-related changes in expanded clonotypes. As age increased, observed TCR beta diversity per million T cells dropped in a roughly linear way, and a significant reduction was already evident by age about 36. Bulk unsorted PBMC profiling prevented conclusive comparison of naive and antigen-experienced compartments. Total diversity estimates from one million sequenced T cells were considered lower bounds and underestimates.

Systemically healthy Caucasian individuals from Russia, some 40 in total and aged roughly 6 to 95 years, were included as donors. Each donor gave about 9.7 milliliters of peripheral blood, drawn into EDTA-treated Vacutainer tubes. Ficoll-Paque density-gradient centrifugation was used to isolate PBMCs, with at least 6.5 million per sample. Trizol reagent was used to extract total RNA from PBMCs, with at least 5.5 micrograms per sample. The percentages of naive CD45RAhigh/CD27high T cells were determined by flow cytometry on a PBMC aliquot from every donor. The junction shows trimming of 3 bases on V and 0 bases on J, plus 13 bases between the germline ends. Looking up the germline V gene yields CDR1 ENHRY and CDR2 SYGVKD. Reading from cysteine to phenylalanine, the CDR3 counts 16 amino acids. Only the CDR3 region is kept as DNA, spanning 48 bases read in frame from base 1. Library construction relied on 5' RACE. Sequencing relied on an Illumina HiSeq 2500. The second PCR ran for about 6 to 11 cycles and used a J-beta primer mix along with a sample-barcoded 5' primer. Each TCR beta cDNA molecule received a unique molecular identifier from a template-switch 5' adaptor carrying 12 random nucleotides. Each sample yielded at least 3 million CDR3-containing paired-end reads. The Mint cDNA synthesis kit, primed by a TRBC-specific oligonucleotide, was used to synthesize first-strand cDNA from all RNA. After uracil-DNA glycosylase treatment, a first 18-cycle PCR used universal primers M1SS and BC2_uni_R on all cDNA. The source study handled its data this way. For normalization, 1 million high-quality reads, each with a distinct molecular identifier, were randomly selected from each sample. Reads sharing molecular identifiers were discarded rather than binned into consensus sequences. MiTCR, set to a Q25 quality threshold and the strictest error-elimination algorithm, was used for CDR3 identification, clonotype clustering and error correction. A nonparametric unseen species model using Euler transformation provided a lower-bound estimate of total TCR beta diversity. TCRdb itself trimmed the public reads at Q25 with fastp, ran MiXCR and retained productive beta chains. Rows matching on CDR3 protein sequence are summarized as one entry with the most common DNA and genes. TCRdb, rather than the study authors, made the V and J calls. The sample table holds more than 650,000 distinct CDR3 sequences, of which 22% were seen once. The ten top clones hold less than 25% of the sample.

The origin of this receptor is a man in his sixties or seventies in good health. The receptor chain draws on TRBV10-3 and TRBJ2-3, with TRBD2 perhaps the D gene, on 6 matching bases. The sequencing input was blood. The CDR3 corresponds to CAISDPKAGSTDTQYF. At the DNA level, the sequence is TGTGCCATCAGTGATCCTAAGGCGGGGAGCACAGATACGCAGTATTTT.